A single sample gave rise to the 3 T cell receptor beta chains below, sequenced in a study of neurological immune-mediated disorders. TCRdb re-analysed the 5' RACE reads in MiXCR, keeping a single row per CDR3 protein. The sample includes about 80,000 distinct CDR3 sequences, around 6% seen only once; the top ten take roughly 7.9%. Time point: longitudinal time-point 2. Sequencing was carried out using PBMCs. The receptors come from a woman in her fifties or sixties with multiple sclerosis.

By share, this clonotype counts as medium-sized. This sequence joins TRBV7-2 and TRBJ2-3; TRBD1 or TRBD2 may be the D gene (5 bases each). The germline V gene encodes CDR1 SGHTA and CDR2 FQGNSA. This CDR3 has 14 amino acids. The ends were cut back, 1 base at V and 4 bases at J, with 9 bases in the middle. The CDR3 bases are TGTGCCAGCAGCTTAGTCGGGGACGCAGATACGCAGTATTTT. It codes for CASSLVGDADTQYF.

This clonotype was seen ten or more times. In DNA form, the CDR3 reads TGCAGTGCTACACTCACCGGGACCTCCCGAGATACGCAGTATTTT. This codes for CSATLTGTSRDTQYF. The chain uses TRBV20-1 and TRBJ2-3, with D perhaps given as TRBD1 or TRBD2 (5 bases each). Germline V lookup: CDR1 DFQATT, CDR2 SNEGSKA (reference sequence). V gave up 4 bases and J gave up 5 bases, with 19 bases separating them. The CDR3 sequence is 15 residues long.

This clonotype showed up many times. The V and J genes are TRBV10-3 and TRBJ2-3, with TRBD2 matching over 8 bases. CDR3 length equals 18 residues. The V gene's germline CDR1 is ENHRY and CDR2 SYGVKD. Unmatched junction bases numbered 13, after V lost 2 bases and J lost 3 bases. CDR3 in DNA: TGTGCCATCAGTGAGGCTGCGGGGGGAGGCTTGAGGACAGATACGCAGTATTTT. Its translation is CAISEAAGGGLRTDTQYF.